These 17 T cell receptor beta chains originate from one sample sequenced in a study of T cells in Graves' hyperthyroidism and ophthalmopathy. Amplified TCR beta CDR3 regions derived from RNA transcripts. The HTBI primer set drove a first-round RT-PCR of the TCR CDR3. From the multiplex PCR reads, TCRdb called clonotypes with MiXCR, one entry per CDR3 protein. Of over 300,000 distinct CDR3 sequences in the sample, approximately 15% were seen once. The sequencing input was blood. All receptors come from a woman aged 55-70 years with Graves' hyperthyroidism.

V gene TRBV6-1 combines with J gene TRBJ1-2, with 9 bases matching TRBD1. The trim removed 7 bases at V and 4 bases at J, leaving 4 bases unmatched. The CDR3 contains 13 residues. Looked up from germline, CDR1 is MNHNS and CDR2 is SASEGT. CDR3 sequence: CASTETGGYGYTF. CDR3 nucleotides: TGTGCCAGCACCGAGACAGGGGGCTATGGCTACACCTTC.

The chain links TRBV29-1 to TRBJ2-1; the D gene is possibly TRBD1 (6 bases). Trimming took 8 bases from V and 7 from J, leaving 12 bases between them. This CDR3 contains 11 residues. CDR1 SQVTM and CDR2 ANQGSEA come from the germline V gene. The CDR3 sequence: CSHYRGNEQFF. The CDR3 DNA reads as TGCAGCCACTATAGGGGGAATGAGCAGTTCTTC.

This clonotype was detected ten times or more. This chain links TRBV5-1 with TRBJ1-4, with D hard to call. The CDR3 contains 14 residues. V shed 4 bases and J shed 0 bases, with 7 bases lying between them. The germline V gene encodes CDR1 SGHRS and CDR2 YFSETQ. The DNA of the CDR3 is TGCGCCAGCAGCCTTCTTGCAACTAATGAAAAACTGTTTTTT. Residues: CASSLLATNEKLFF.

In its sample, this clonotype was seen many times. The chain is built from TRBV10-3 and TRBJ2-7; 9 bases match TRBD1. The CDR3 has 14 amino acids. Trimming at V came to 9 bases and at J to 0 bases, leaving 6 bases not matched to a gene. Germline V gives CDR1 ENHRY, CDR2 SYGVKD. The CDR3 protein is CAIRDRASSYEQYF. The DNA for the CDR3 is TGTGCCATAAGGGACAGGGCCAGCTCCTACGAGCAGTACTTC.

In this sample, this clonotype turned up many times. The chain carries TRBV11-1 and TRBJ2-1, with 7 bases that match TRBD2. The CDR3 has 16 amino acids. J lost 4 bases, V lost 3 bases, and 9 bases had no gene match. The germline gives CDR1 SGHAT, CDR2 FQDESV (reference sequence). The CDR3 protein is CASSFIDGGLYNEQFF. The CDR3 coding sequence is TGTGCCAGCAGCTTCATAGACGGGGGACTATACAATGAGCAGTTCTTC.

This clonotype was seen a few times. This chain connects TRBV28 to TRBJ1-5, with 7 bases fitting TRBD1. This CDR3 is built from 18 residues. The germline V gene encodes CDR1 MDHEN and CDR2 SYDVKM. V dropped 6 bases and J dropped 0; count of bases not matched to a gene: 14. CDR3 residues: CASRPGGTTFYSNQPQHF. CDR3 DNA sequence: TGTGCCAGCAGGCCAGGGGGAACAACCTTCTATAGCAATCAGCCCCAGCATTTT.

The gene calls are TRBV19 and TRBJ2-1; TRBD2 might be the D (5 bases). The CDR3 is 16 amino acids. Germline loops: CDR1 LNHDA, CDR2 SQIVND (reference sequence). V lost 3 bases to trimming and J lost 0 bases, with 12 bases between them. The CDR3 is CASSILRANSYNEQFF. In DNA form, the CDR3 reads TGTGCCAGTAGTATCTTGCGGGCCAACTCCTACAATGAGCAGTTCTTC.

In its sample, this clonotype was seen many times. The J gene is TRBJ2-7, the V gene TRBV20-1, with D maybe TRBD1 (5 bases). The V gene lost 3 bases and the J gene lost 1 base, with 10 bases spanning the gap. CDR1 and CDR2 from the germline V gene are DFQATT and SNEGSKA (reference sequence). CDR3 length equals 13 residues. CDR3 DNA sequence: TGCAGTGCTAGCCAAACAGGTTCCTACGAGCAGTACTTC. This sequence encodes CSASQTGSYEQYF.

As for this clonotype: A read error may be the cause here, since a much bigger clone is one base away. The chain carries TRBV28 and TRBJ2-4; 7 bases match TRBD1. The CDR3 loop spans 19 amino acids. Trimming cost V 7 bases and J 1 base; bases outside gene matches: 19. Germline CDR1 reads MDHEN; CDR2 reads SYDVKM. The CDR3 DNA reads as TGTGCCAGCAATTTTACTTTTGGGCAGGGGGACGGGGCCAAAAACATTCAGTACTTC. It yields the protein CASNFTFGQGDGAKNIQYF. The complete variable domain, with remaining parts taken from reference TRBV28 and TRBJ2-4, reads DVKVTQSSRYLVKRTGEKVFLECVQDMDHENMFWYRQDPGLGLRLIYFSYDVKMKEKGDIPEGYSVSREKKERFSLILESASTNQTSMYLCASNFTFGQGDGAKNIQYFGAGTRLSVL.

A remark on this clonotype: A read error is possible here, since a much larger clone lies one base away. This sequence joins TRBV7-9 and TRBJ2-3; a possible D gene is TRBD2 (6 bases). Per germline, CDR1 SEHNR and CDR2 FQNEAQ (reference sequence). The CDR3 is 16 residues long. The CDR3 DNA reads TGTGCCAGCAGCTTAGGGACTACTTACAGCACAGATACGCGGTATTTT. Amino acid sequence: CASSLGTTYSTDTRYF.

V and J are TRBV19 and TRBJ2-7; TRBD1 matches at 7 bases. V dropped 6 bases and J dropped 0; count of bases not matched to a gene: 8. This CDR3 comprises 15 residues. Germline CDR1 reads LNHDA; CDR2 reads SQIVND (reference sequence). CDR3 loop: CASRNYRDSSYEQYF. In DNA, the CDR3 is TGTGCCAGTAGAAATTACAGGGACAGCTCCTACGAGCAGTACTTC. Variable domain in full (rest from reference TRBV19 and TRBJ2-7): DGGITQSPKYLFRKEGQNVTLSCEQNLNHDAMYWYRQDPGQGLRLIYYSQIVNDFQKGDIAEGYSVSREKKESFPLTVTSAQKNPTAFYLCASRNYRDSSYEQYFGPGTRLTVT.

CDR3 nucleotides: TGTGCTAGTGGTTTGGGACTAGCGGAGCAGTTCTTC. Its translation is CASGLGLAEQFF. This rearrangement joins TRBV12-5 to TRBJ2-1, with 8 bases fitting TRBD2. Germline V gives CDR1 LGHNT, CDR2 FRNRAP. CDR3 size: 12 residues. Trimming removed 1 base from V and 10 bases from J; junction bases left unmatched: 0.

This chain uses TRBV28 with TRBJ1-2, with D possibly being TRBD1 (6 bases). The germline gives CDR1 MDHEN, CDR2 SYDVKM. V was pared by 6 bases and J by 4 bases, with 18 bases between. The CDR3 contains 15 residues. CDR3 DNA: TGTGCCAGCAGCCCTTGGGGGGCGCTGAGCTATGGCTACACCTTC. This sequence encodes CASSPWGALSYGYTF.

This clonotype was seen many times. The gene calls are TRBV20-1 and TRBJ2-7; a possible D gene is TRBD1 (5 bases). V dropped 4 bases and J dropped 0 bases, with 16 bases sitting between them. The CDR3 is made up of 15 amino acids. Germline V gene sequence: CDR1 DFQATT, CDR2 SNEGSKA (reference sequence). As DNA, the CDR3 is TGCAGTGCTAAAGGGGCGGAACAAAGCTCCTACGAGCAGTACTTC. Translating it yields CSAKGAEQSSYEQYF.

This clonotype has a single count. The CDR3 loop is CASSAGGTSEYNEQFF. CDR3 DNA sequence: TGTGCCAGCAGCGCGGGAGGGACTAGCGAGTACAATGAGCAGTTCTTC. V gene TRBV9 combines with J gene TRBJ2-1; 10 nucleotides align to TRBD2. The CDR3 runs to 16 residues. Trimming at V came to 3 bases and at J to 4 bases, leaving 7 bases not matched to a gene. Germline V gives CDR1 SGDLS, CDR2 YYNGEE.

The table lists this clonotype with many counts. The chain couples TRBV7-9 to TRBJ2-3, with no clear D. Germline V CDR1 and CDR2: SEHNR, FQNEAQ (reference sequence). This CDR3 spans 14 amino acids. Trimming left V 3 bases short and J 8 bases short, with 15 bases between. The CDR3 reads CASSLPGVASTQYF. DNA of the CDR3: TGTGCCAGCAGCTTGCCCGGAGTGGCTAGTACGCAGTATTTT.

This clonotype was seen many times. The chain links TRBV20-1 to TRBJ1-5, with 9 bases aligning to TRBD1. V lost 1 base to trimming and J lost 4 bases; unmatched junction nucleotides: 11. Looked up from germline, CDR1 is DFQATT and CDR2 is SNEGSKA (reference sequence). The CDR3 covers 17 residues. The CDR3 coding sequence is TGCAGTGCTAGAGGCCGTCGACAGGGGGTAGAAAATCAGCCCCAGCATTTT. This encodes CSARGRRQGVENQPQHF.